The T cell receptor beta chain under discussion was sequenced for a study of T cell repertoires in cytomegalovirus infection. Overall study: It was recently identified HLA-C-restricted and well-studied HLA-B-restricted CMV epitopes that the study used. Public TCR beta signatures marked donors with CMV infection and the matching HLA. General study findings and limits: Dominating the ex vivo response were HLA-C-restricted CMV-specific TCR beta clonotypes. The cumulative frequency of public TCR beta families distinguished individuals who carried CMV together with the relevant HLA.

For this clonotype: The antigen is not known.

Trimming removed 6 bases from V and 4 bases from J; junction bases left unmatched: 11. The CDR3 has 16 residues. MiXCR, applied by TCRdb to the reads, yields one record per CDR3 protein. The profile shows fewer than 1,000,000 distinct CDR3 sequences, less than 35% of them singletons. The sequence was collected from a human donor in good health (CMV status not recorded). Some clones in this sample may be carry-over from other donors' samples. Sequencing used cultured CD8+ T cells from PBMCs, obtained from culture after CMV antigen stimulation. The J gene is TRBJ2-2, the V gene TRBV23-1, with 7 bases aligning to TRBD2. TRBV23-1 is treated as an ORF (open reading frame) with a function not yet certain. The CDR3 sequence: CASSPPRERGTGELFF. Here the CDR3 DNA reads TGCGCCAGCAGCCCCCCTAGGGAGCGGGGCACCGGGGAGCTGTTTTTT.